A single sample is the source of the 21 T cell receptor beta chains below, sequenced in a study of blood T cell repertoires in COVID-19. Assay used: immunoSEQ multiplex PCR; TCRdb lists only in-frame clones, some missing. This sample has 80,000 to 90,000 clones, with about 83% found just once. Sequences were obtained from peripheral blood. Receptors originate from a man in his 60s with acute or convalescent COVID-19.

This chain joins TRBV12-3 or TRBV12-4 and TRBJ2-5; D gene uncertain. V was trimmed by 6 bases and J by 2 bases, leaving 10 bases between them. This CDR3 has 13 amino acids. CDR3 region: CASRDRLQETQYF. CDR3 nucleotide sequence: TGTGCCAGCAGGGATAGACTTCAAGAGACCCAGTACTTC.

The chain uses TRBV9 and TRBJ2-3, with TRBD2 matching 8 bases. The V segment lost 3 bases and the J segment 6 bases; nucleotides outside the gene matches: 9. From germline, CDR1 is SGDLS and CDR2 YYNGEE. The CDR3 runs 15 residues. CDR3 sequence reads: CASSAAGAGVDTQYF. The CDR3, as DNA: TGTGCCAGCAGCGCCGCAGGAGCGGGGGTGGATACGCAGTATTTT.

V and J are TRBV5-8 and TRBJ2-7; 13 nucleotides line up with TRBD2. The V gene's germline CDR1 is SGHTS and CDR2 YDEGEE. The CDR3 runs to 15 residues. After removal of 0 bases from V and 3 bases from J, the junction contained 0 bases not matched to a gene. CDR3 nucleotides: TGTGCCAGCAGCTTGGGGACTAGCGGGGGCTACGAGCAGTACTTC. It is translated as CASSLGTSGGYEQYF.

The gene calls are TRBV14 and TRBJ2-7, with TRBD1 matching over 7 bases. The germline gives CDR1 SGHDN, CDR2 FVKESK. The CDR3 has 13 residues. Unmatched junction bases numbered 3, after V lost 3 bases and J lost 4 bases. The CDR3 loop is CASSQATGYEQYF. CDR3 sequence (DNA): TGTGCCAGCAGCCAGGCGACAGGGTACGAGCAGTACTTC. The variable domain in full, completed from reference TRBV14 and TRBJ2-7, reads EAGVTQFPSHSVIEKGQTVTLRCDPISGHDNLYWYRRVMGKEIKFLLHFVKESKQDESGMPNNRFLAERTGGTYSTLKVQPAELEDSGVYFCASSQATGYEQYFGPGTRLTVT.

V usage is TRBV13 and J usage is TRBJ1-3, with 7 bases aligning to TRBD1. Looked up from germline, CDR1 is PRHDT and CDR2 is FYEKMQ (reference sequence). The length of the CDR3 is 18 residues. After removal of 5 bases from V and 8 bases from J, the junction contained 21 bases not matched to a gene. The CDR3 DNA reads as TGTGCCAGCAGCCCTCAGACAGGGATTCGGAGAAGGGACGACACCATATATTTT. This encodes CASSPQTGIRRRDDTIYF. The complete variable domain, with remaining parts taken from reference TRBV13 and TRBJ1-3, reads AAGVIQSPRHLIKEKRETATLKCYPIPRHDTVYWYQQGPGQDPQFLISFYEKMQSDKGSIPDRFSAQQFSDYHSELNMSSLELGDSALYFCASSPQTGIRRRDDTIYFGEGSWLTVV.

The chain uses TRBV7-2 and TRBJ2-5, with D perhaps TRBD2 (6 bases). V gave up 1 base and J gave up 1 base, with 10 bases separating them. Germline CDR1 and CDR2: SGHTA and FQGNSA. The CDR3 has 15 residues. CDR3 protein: CASSLVWTTQETQYF. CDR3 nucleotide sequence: TGTGCCAGCAGCTTAGTATGGACTACCCAAGAGACCCAGTACTTC. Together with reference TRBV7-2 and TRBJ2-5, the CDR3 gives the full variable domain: GAGVSQSPSNKVTEKGKDVELRCDPISGHTALYWYRQSLGQGLEFLIYFQGNSAPDKSGLPSDRFSAERTGGSVSTLTIQRTQQEDSAVYLCASSLVWTTQETQYFGPGTRLLVL.

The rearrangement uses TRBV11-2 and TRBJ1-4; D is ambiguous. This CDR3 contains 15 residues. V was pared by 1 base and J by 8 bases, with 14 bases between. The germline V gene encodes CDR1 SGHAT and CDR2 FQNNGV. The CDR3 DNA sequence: TGTGCCAGCAGCTTAGTAGGCTACGACGGGGAAAAACTGTTTTTT. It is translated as CASSLVGYDGEKLFF.

The DNA for the CDR3 is TGTGCCAGCAGCACGGGACAGGGGGCAGGCGATGAAGCTTTCTTT. It codes for CASSTGQGAGDEAFF. The rearrangement joins TRBV7-6 to TRBJ1-1, with 12 bases that match TRBD1. J gave up 7 bases and V 5 bases, and 8 bases lay outside the gene matches. CDR1 SGHVS and CDR2 FNYEAQ come from the germline V gene. This CDR3 is 15 amino acids long.

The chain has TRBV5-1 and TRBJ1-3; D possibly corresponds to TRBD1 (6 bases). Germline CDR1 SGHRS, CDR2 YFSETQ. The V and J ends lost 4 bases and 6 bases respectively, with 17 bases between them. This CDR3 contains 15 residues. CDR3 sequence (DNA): TGCGCCAGCAGCCGCGGGGGGGCCGTCACAAACACCATATATTTT. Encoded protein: CASSRGGAVTNTIYF.

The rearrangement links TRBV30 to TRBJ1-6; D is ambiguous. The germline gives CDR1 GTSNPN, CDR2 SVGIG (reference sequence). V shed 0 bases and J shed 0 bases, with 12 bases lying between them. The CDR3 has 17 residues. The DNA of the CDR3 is TGTGCCTGGAGTGTCGGAGACTCCAGCTCCTATAATTCACCCCTCCACTTT. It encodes CAWSVGDSSSYNSPLHF. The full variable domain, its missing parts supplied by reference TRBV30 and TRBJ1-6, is SQTIHQWPATLVQPVGSPLSLECTVEGTSNPNLYWYRQAAGRGLQLLFYSVGIGQISSEVPQNLSASRPQDRQFILSSKKLLLSDSGFYLCAWSVGDSSSYNSPLHFGNGTRLTVT.

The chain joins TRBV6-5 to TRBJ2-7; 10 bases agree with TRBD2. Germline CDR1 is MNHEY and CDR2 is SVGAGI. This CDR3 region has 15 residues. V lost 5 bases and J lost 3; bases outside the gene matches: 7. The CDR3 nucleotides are TGTGCCAGCAGTAGCGGACTAGCGGACATCTACGAGCAGTACTTC. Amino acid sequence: CASSSGLADIYEQYF.

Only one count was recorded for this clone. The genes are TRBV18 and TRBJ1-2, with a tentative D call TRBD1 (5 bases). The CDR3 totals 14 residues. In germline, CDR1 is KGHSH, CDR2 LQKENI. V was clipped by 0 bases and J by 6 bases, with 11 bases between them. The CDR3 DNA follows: TGTGCCAGCTCACCACCGGTAGGGGATCATGGCTACACCTTC. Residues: CASSPPVGDHGYTF.

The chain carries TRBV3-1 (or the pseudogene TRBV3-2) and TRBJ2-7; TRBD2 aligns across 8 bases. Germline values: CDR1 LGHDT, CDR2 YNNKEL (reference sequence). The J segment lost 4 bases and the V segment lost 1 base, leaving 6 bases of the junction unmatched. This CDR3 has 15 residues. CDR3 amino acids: CASSQGPTSGYEQYF. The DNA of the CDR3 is TGTGCCAGCAGCCAAGGTCCCACTAGCGGTTACGAGCAGTACTTC.

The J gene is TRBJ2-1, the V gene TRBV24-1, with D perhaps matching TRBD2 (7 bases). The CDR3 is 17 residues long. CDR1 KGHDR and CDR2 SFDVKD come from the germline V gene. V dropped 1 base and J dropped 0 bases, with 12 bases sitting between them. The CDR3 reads CATSDFRGGSSYNEQFF. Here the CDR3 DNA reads TGTGCCACCAGTGATTTTCGCGGGGGCAGCTCCTACAATGAGCAGTTCTTC.

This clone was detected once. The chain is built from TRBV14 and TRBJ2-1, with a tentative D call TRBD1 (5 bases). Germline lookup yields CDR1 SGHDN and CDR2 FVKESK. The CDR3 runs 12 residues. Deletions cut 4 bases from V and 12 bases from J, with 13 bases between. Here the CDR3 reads CASSPEGRGQFF. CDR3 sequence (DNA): TGTGCCAGCAGCCCAGAAGGAAGGGGGCAGTTCTTC.

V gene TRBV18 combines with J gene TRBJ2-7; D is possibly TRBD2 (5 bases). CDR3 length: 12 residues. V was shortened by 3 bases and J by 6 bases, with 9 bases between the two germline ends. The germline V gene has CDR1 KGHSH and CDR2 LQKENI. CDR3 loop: CASSPTGFEQYF. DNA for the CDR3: TGTGCCAGCTCACCTACGGGGTTCGAGCAGTACTTC.

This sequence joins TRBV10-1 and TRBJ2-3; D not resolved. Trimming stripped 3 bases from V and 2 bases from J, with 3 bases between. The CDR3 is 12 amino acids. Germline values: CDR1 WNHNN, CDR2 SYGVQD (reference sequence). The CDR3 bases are TGCGCCAGCAGTGACTACACAGATACGCAGTATTTT. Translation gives CASSDYTDTQYF.

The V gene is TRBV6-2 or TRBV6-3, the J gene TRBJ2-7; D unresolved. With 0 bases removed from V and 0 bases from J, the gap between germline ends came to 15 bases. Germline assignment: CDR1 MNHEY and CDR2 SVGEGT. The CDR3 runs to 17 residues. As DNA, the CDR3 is TGTGCCAGCAGTTACTCCACCGCGGTCAGCAACTCCTACGAGCAGTACTTC. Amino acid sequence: CASSYSTAVSNSYEQYF.

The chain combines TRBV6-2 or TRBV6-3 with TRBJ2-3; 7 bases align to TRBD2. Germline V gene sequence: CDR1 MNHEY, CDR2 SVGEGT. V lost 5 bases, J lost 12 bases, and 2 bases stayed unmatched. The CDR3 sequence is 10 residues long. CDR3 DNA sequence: TGTGCCAGCAGTAGCGGGGTTCAGTATTTT. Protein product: CASSSGVQYF.

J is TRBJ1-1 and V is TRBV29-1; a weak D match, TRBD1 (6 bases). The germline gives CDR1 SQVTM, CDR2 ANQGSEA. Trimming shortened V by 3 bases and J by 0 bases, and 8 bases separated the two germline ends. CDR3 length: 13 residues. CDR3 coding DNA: TGCAGCGTTGAGAGGGACATGAACACTGAAGCTTTCTTT. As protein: CSVERDMNTEAFF.

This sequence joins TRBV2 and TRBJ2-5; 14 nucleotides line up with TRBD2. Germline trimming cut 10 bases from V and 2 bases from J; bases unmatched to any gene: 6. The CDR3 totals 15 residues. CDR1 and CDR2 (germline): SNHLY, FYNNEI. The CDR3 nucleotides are TGTGCCACAGAGAGGACTAGCGGGGGGCAAGAGACCCAGTACTTC. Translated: CATERTSGGQETQYF. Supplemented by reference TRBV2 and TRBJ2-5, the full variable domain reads EPEVTQTPSHQVTQMGQEVILRCVPISNHLYFYWYRQILGQKVEFLVSFYNNEISEKSEIFDDQFSVERPDGSNFTLKIRSTKLEDSAMYFCATERTSGGQETQYFGPGTRLLVL.